One TCR beta chain is described in this entry. What it binds is not known. This sample is drawn from a study of cytomegalovirus exposure and HLA in healthy donors. Study results and limitations: The availability of immune exposure information extended only to CMV serostatus. TRBV6-2, TRBV6-3 and some other V segments were excluded as indistinguishable.

The PCR was carried out with 60 Vbeta primers and 13 Jbeta primers. Some clones are missing from TCRdb's copy, which holds only in-frame ones; the method was immunoSEQ multiplex PCR. The top ten clones hold roughly 0.76% of a sample with approximately 160,000 clones, 76% of them seen once. CDR3 size: 14 residues. The V end lost 3 bases, the J end lost 3 bases, and 8 bases lay between the germline ends. The germline V gene encodes CDR1 SGHTA and CDR2 FQGNSA. This TCR was recovered from a female donor in good health and CMV-seronegative. The sample comprised PBMCs. V gene TRBV7-2 combines with J gene TRBJ1-4; D not certain. CDR3 in DNA: TGTGCCAGCAGCTTTGACGGGTCTAATGAAAAACTGTTTTTT. This sequence encodes CASSFDGSNEKLFF.